This entry features one T cell receptor beta chain sequence. Its antigen is still unknown. The length of the CDR3 is 19 residues. CDR1 and CDR2 from the germline V gene are SGHAT and FQNNGV. Trimming removed 1 base from V and 6 bases from J; junction bases left unmatched: 11. Both 60 Vbeta primers and 13 Jbeta primers went into the PCR. The table came from immunoSEQ multiplex PCR; TCRdb's copy has only in-frame clones and leaves some out. Of more than 150,000 clones in the sample, approximately 85% were seen once. These data come from a study of cytomegalovirus exposure and HLA in healthy donors. At the level of the study: There were roughly 110 million unique TCR beta sequences, drawn from about 190 million T cells, in an earlier analysis.

Study results and caveats: Earlier analysis looked at TCR beta V segments, and most were productive about 90% or about 30% of the time. A later examination showed that TCR association rates differed by HLA locus, with DRB1 most and HLA-C fewest. The majority of TCR sequences were rare, yet some public TCRs appeared in many donors.

Sequencing was done on a sample of PBMCs. V usage is TRBV11-2 and J usage is TRBJ2-1; 14 bases are a match to TRBD2. The receptor was derived from a man aged 18 to 29 in good health and CMV-seropositive. For the CDR3, the DNA is TGTGCCAGCAGCTTAGGCCCGACTAGCGGGGGGGCCTGGGTCAATGAGCAGTTCTTC. It specifies CASSLGPTSGGAWVNEQFF. Looking up the rest from reference TRBV11-2 and TRBJ2-1 gives the full variable domain: EAGVAQSPRYKIIEKRQSVAFWCNPISGHATLYWYQQILGQGPKLLIQFQNNGVVDDSQLPKDRFSAERLKGVDSTLKIQPAKLEDSAVYLCASSLGPTSGGAWVNEQFFGPGTRLTVL.